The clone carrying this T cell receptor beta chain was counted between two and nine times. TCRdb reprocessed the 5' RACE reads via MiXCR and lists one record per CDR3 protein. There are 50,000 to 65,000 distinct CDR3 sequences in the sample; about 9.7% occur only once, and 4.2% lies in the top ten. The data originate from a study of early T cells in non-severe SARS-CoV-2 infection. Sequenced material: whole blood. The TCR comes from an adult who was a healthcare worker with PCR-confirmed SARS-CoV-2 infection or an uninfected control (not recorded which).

The CDR3 loop reads CASSFGGGPSVQYF. The CDR3 region has the DNA TGTGCCAGCAGTTTTGGCGGGGGGCCTTCTGTGCAGTACTTC. The chain joins TRBV27 to TRBJ2-7; 8 nucleotides line up with TRBD2. The CDR3 contains 14 residues. Germline assignment: CDR1 MNHEY and CDR2 SMNVEV (reference sequence). V gave up 3 bases and J gave up 9 bases; unmatched junction bases: 10.